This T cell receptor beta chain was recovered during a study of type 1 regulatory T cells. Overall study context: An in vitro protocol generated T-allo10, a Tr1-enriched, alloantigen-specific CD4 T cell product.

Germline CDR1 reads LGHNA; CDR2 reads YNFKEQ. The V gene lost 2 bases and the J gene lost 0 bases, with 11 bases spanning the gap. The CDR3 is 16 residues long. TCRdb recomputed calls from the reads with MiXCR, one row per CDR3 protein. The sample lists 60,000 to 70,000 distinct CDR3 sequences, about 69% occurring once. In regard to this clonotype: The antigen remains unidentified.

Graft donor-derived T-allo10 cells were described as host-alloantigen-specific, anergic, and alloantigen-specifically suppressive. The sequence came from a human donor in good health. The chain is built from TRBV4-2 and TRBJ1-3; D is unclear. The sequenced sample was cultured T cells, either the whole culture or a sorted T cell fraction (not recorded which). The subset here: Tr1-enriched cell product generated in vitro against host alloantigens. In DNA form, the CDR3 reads TGTGCCAGCAGCCAATTACAGCGATCCTCTGGAAACACCATATATTTT. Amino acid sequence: CASSQLQRSSGNTIYF.